This TCR beta chain appears in the sequencing data of a study of T-cell memory formation after mild COVID-19. Broader study findings: Second-wave clones peaking on day 37 lacked confirmed SARS-CoV-2 specificity. Some clones that responded were present in memory (sampled pre-infection), which suggests cross-reactive memory joined.

The CDR3 extends over 17 amino acids. Trimming took 5 bases from V and 0 from J; bases not matched to a gene: 9. Germline V CDR1 and CDR2: SGHVS, FQNEAQ. Points on this clonotype: Antigen: not known.

The 5'RACE method, run with constant-segment primers, produced TCR alpha and TCR beta cDNA libraries (carrying sample barcodes and UMIs). MiXCR, applied by TCRdb to the 5' RACE reads, yields one record per CDR3 protein. The table lists about 420,000 distinct CDR3 sequences, 23% of them singletons, with under 15% in the top ten. The TCR originated in an adult woman who had mild COVID-19 (a few samples of this study predate the infection). Cell type and time point are not known. The specimen was PBMCs or a T cell subset sorted from them (not recorded which). The chain is built from TRBV7-8 and TRBJ2-3; 9 nucleotides align to TRBD1. The CDR3 DNA reads as TGTGCCAGCAGCCCTCGTACAGGGGGCCGGAGCACAGATACGCAGTATTTT. Translating gives CASSPRTGGRSTDTQYF.